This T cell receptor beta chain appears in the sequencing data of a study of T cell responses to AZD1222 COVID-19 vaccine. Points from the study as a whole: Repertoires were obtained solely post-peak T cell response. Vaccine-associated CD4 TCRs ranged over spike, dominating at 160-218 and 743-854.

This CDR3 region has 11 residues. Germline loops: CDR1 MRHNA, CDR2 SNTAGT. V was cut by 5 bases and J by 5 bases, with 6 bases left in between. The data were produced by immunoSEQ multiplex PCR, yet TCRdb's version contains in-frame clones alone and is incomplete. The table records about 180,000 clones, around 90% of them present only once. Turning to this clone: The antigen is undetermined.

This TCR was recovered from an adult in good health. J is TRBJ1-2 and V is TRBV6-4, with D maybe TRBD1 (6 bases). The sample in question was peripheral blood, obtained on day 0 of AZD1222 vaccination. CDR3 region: CASSQGYGYTF. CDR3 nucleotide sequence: TGTGCCAGCAGTCAGGGGTATGGCTACACCTTC.